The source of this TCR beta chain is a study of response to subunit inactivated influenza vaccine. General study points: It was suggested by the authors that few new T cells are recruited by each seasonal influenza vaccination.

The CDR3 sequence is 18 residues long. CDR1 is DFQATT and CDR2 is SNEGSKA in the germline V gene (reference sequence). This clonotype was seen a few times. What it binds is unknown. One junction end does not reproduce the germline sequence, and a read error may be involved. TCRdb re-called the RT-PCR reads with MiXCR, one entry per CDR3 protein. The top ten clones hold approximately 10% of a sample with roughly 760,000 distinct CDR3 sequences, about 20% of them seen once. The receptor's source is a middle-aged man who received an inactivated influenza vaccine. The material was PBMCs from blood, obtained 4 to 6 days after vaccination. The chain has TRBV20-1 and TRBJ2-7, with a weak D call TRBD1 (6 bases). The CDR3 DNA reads TGCAGAGCTAGAGACCGAACAGGGACCTCAAGTCGGCCTTACGAGCAGTACTTC. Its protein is CRARDRTGTSSRPYEQYF.